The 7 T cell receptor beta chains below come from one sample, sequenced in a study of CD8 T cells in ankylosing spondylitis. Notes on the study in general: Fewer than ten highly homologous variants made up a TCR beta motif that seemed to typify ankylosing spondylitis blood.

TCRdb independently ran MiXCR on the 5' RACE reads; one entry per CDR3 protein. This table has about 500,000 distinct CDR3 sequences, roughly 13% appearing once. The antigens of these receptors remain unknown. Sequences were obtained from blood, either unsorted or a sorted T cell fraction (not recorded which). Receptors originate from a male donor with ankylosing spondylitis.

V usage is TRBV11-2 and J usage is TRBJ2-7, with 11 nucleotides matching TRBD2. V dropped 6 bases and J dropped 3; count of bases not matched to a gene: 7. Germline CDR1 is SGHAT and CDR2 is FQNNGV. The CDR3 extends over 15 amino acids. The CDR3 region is CASRPRLAGNYEQYF. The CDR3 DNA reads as TGTGCCAGCAGACCCCGACTAGCGGGAAACTACGAGCAGTACTTC. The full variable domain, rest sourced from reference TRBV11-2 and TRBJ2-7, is EAGVAQSPRYKIIEKRQSVAFWCNPISGHATLYWYQQILGQGPKLLIQFQNNGVVDDSQLPKDRFSAERLKGVDSTLKIQPAKLEDSAVYLCASRPRLAGNYEQYFGPGTRLTVT.

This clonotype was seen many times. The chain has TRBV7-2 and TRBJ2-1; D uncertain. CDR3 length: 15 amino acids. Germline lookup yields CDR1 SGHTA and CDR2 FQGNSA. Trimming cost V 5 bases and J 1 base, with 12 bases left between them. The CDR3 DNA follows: TGTGCCAGCAGCCTGGGGTATGCTTCCTACAATGAGCAGTTCTTC. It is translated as CASSLGYASYNEQFF. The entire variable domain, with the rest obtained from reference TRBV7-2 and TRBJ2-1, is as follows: GAGVSQSPSNKVTEKGKDVELRCDPISGHTALYWYRQSLGQGLEFLIYFQGNSAPDKSGLPSDRFSAERTGGSVSTLTIQRTQQEDSAVYLCASSLGYASYNEQFFGPGTRLTVL.

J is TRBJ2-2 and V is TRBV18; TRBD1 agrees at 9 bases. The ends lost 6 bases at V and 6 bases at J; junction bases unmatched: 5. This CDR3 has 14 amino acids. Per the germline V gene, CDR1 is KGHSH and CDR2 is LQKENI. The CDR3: CASSRTGEAGELFF. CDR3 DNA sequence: TGTGCCAGCTCGCGGACAGGGGAAGCCGGGGAGCTGTTTTTT.

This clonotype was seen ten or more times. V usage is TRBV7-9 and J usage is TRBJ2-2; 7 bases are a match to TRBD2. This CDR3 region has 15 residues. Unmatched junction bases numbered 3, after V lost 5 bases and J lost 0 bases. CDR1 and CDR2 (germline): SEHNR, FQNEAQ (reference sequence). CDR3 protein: CASSLGGTNTGELFF. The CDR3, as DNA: TGTGCCAGCAGCCTCGGGGGGACGAACACCGGGGAGCTGTTTTTT. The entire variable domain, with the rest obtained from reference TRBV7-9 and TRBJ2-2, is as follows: DTGVSQNPRHKITKRGQNVTFRCDPISEHNRLYWYRQTLGQGPEFLTYFQNEAQLEKSRLLSDRFSAERPKGSFSTLEIQRTEQGDSAMYLCASSLGGTNTGELFFGEGSRLTVL.

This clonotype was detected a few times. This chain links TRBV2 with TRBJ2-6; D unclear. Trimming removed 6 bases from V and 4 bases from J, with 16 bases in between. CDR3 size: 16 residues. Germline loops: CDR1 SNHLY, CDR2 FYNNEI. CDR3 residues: CASSPFGVSGANVLTF. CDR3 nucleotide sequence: TGTGCCAGCAGCCCCTTTGGGGTATCAGGGGCCAACGTCCTGACTTTC.

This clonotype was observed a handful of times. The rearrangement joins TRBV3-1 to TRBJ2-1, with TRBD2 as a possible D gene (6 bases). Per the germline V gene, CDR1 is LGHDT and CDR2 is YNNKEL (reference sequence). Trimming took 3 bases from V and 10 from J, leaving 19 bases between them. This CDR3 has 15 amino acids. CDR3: CASSQGLPGREEQFF. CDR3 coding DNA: TGTGCCAGCAGCCAGGGACTCCCCGGTCGGGAAGAGCAGTTCTTC.

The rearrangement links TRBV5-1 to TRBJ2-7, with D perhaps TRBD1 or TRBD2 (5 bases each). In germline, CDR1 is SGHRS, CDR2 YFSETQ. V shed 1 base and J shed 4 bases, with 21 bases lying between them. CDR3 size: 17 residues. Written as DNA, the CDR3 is TGCGCCAGCAGCTTGCTCGGCCGGGACGCCGGATTATACGAGCAGTACTTC. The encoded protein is CASSLLGRDAGLYEQYF. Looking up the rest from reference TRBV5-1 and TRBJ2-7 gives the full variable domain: KAGVTQTPRYLIKTRGQQVTLSCSPISGHRSVSWYQQTPGQGLQFLFEYFSETQRNKGNFPGRFSGRQFSNSRSEMNVSTLELGDSALYLCASSLLGRDAGLYEQYFGPGTRLTVT.